The rows below give T cell receptor beta chains drawn from one sample of a study of shared clonotypes between healthy human individuals. Clones were read by immunoSEQ multiplex PCR, and TCRdb kept only the in-frame ones, dropping some. The sample includes millions of clones, roughly 92% of them seen just once. Sequenced: naive CD4+ T cells sorted from blood. Receptors were obtained from a young man in good health. CDR3s include the opening cysteine and the closing phenylalanine or tryptophan.

CDR3 length,V gene,CDR3 protein
13,TRBV30,CAWSRGPYQPQHF
16,TRBV4-3,CASSQVWGSYNSPLHF
13,TRBV5-1,CASSGDANTEAFF
11,TRBV6-5,CASSYNEKLFF
15,TRBV7-8,CASTYTGNVGSPLHF
14,TRBV6-6,CASSPDRSNQPQHF
17,TRBV9,CASSVGMKSGGSYEQYF
15,TRBV9,CASSVEGVAGNTIYF
16,TRBV10-2,CASRPAGTGSYNEQFF
15,TRBV2,CASSPFSGSYNEQFF
15,TRBV4-3,CASSQAGGRRGGYTF
14,TRBV30,CAWSVTSGGETQYF
13,TRBV2,CASSLQGSGELFF
16,TRBV7-9,CASSLVGSGPYGEQYF
13,TRBV30,CAWSSQQGNTQYF
15,TRBV10-3,CAISESTVSGETQYF
15,TRBV12-5,CASGLSAGVRYEQYF
16,TRBV7-2,CASSLLGGGLGETQYF
14,TRBV10-1,CASSEGSVLYEQYF
14,TRBV9,CASTTGGAYYGYTF
15,TRBV2,CASKSGGDSGNTIYF
16,TRBV5-4,CASSSNRGSNTGELFF
15,TRBV19,CASSIGVRVNTEAFF
14,TRBV10-3,CAISPRRDAEEQFF
14,TRBV7-7,CASSPGGLAETQYF
16,TRBV6-5,CASSYPELESNQPQHF
16,TRBV2,CASSEAPGGGANVLTF
15,TRBV6-5,CASSYRQGVGEKLFF
15,TRBV5-6,CASSFRDRSNNEQFF
14,TRBV19,CASNSDSLNSPLHF
17,TRBV21-1,CASSKIPGTGVGEKLFF
15,TRBV6-1,CASRPLAGVLNEQFF
14,TRBV19,CASSTDPGLTEAFF
13,TRBV6-4,CASSEQEGTEAFF
15,TRBV7-9,CASSSLRDIVAGYTF
14,TRBV18,CASSPPSEGEKLFF
17,TRBV5-1,CASSFLSGTHGAGELFF
15,TRBV10-3,CAISPGAGTQETQYF
14,TRBV9,CASNRGGRVDTQYF
15,TRBV2,CASSEVTSGLGEQYF
16,TRBV19,CASSNPTAAGNQPQHF
16,TRBV9,CASSVAQTGGRTEAFF
19,TRBV28,CASSRLGGTGGSGANVLTF
16,TRBV2,CASSPRVAGGIGELFF
21,TRBV2,CASRRTGPGLAGGPTYNEQFF
16,TRBV7-9,CASSPVTSRSTDTQYF
15,TRBV5-4,CASSSTVESGNTIYF
15,TRBV5-1,CASSLLGHPTDTQYF
15,TRBV6-6,CASSRTGQSNQPQHF
15,TRBV11-1,CASSLGAGAHYEQYF